This paragraph covers one T cell receptor (beta chain) sequence. The antigen is unknown. The assay was immunoSEQ multiplex PCR, and TCRdb's table has in-frame clones only and misses some. The data contain several thousand clones, 55% to 75% of them seen just once; the ten biggest clones take up 5% to 6.5%. The entry originates in a study of coeliac disease. Study-wide background: Coeliac patients had newly diagnosed active disease, refractory type I disease, or gluten-free diet control.

Study outcomes and limitations: Most TRB amino acid sequences occurred in only one sample. Known gliadin-specific TRB sequences: about 45% of the 18 coeliac samples, only 1 of 6 controls. Intraepithelial and lamina propria fractions were not highly pure, so cross-contamination was possible.

The length of the CDR3 is 16 residues. Germline trimming cut 4 bases from V and 5 bases from J; bases unmatched to any gene: 11. The germline gives CDR1 LNHDA, CDR2 SQIVND (reference sequence). V and J are TRBV19 and TRBJ1-3; 7 bases are a match to TRBD1. Material for sequencing was lamina propria lymphocytes from the gut. The receptor was derived from a man under 40 with celiac disease. CDR3 in amino acids: CASSTYRGSARNTIYF. For the CDR3, the DNA is TGTGCCAGTAGTACGTACAGGGGATCGGCGAGAAACACCATATATTTT.